A selection of T cell receptor beta chains follows, all from one sample in a study of T cell changes during pregnancy in multiple sclerosis. This table comes from immunoSEQ multiplex PCR, and its TCRdb copy is limited to in-frame clones, with some not included. This repertoire shows about 42,000 clones, about 85% found once; its top ten account for under 0.9%. The source material was CD4+ T cells from peripheral blood mononuclear cells, sampled after pregnancy. The receptors were sampled from a female donor with multiple sclerosis, enrolled in a pregnancy study. CDR3s include the opening cysteine and the closing phenylalanine or tryptophan. Each record gives: J gene, D gene, clone size, V gene, CDR3 DNA, CDR3 protein. A D gene is named only where the DNA matches it firmly. The size of a clone is reported for some rows only, either as once, few or many, or as a class for expanded clones.

J: TRBJ2-3; D: -; size: -; V: TRBV4-3; DNA: TGCGCCAGCAGCCAAGATTTAGCAGGGAGCACAGATACGCAGTATTTT; CDR3: CASSQDLAGSTDTQYF
J: TRBJ2-1; D: -; size: few; V: TRBV2; DNA: TGTGCCAGCAGTGAAATTACGGCTTTGCGGACAGAGGACAATGAGCAGTTCTTC; CDR3: CASSEITALRTEDNEQFF
J: TRBJ1-1; D: TRBD1; size: once; V: TRBV12-5; DNA: TGTGCTAGTGGCACAGGGGGCCCCAACACTGAAGCTTTCTTT; CDR3: CASGTGGPNTEAFF
J: TRBJ2-7; D: -; size: -; V: TRBV5-1; DNA: TGCGCCAGCAGCTTGGTCGGGGGGCCCTACGAGCAGTACTTC; CDR3: CASSLVGGPYEQYF
J: TRBJ1-2; D: -; size: -; V: TRBV2; DNA: TGTGCCAGCAGTGGACAGGTGAACTATGGCTACACCTTC; CDR3: CASSGQVNYGYTF
J: TRBJ2-7; D: TRBD1; size: -; V: TRBV5-1; DNA: TGCGCCAGCAGCTTACAGGGGGTGGACGAGCAGTACTTC; CDR3: CASSLQGVDEQYF
J: TRBJ1-6; D: -; size: -; V: TRBV27; DNA: TGTGCCAGCAGTGTGAGGTTTGGTTCCCTCCACTTT; CDR3: CASSVRFGSLHF
J: TRBJ2-1; D: TRBD2; size: -; V: TRBV7-9; DNA: TGTGCCAGCAGCTTAGAGGGCGGGGGGGCTTATGAGCAGTTCTTC; CDR3: CASSLEGGGAYEQFF
J: TRBJ2-3; D: TRBD2; size: -; V: TRBV6-1; DNA: TGTGCCAGCAGTAGACTAGCGGTGGGCACAGATACGCAGTATTTT; CDR3: CASSRLAVGTDTQYF
J: TRBJ1-5; D: -; size: -; V: TRBV10-3; DNA: TGTGCCACCGGCAGGGAGGGTAGCAATCAGCCCCAGCATTTT; CDR3: CATGREGSNQPQHF
J: TRBJ1-4; D: -; size: -; V: TRBV5-6; DNA: TGTGCCAGCAGCTTCCGGGATTCTGGAACTAATGAAAAACTGTTTTTT; CDR3: CASSFRDSGTNEKLFF
J: TRBJ1-4; D: -; size: -; V: TRBV4-2; DNA: TGTGCCAGCAGCCAAAGGGGTTCGGCTAATGAAAAACTGTTTTTT; CDR3: CASSQRGSANEKLFF
J: TRBJ2-1; D: -; size: -; V: TRBV28; DNA: TGTGCCAGCAGCCGAGATGTAATCGGTGAGCAGTTCTTC; CDR3: CASSRDVIGEQFF
J: TRBJ2-1; D: -; size: -; V: TRBV28; DNA: TGTGCCAGCAGTTTACCGCCCCTAGCTTACAATGAGCAGTTCTTC; CDR3: CASSLPPLAYNEQFF
J: TRBJ2-7; D: -; size: -; V: TRBV5-6; DNA: TGTGCCAGCAGCCTGGATTCCGGGTATGGGTACTTC; CDR3: CASSLDSGYGYF
J: TRBJ1-2; D: -; size: -; V: TRBV19; DNA: TGTGCCAGTAGTATAGAGCAGGGAAACTATGGCTACACCTTC; CDR3: CASSIEQGNYGYTF
J: TRBJ2-2; D: TRBD2; size: -; V: TRBV5-1; DNA: TGCGCCAGCAGCTTCGGGACTAGCAATACCGGGGAGCTGTTTTTT; CDR3: CASSFGTSNTGELFF
J: TRBJ1-1; D: TRBD1; size: -; V: TRBV5-4; DNA: TGTGCCAGCAGCTTGGCTGGACAGGGTCGGACTGAAGCTTTCTTT; CDR3: CASSLAGQGRTEAFF
J: TRBJ1-2; D: -; size: -; V: TRBV7-8; DNA: TGTGCCAGCAGCCCGATAAGCTCCTATGGCTACACCTTC; CDR3: CASSPISSYGYTF
J: TRBJ1-4; D: -; size: -; V: TRBV11-3; DNA: TGTGCCAGCAGCTTCGTCCGGAGGGCCCATGAAAAACTGTTTTTT; CDR3: CASSFVRRAHEKLFF
J: TRBJ2-7; D: TRBD2; size: -; V: TRBV7-2; DNA: TGTGCCAGCAGCCCCGGAATAGCGGGGGACTTC; CDR3: CASSPGIAGDF
J: TRBJ2-2; D: TRBD2; size: -; V: TRBV30; DNA: TGTGCCTGGGGGAGCGGGGTCGGAACCGGGGAGCTGTTTTTT; CDR3: CAWGSGVGTGELFF
J: TRBJ2-3; D: -; size: once; V: TRBV5-1; DNA: TGCGCCAGCAGCTTGGCGGACATTCATGGAGATACGCAGTATTTT; CDR3: CASSLADIHGDTQYF
J: TRBJ2-7; D: -; size: -; V: TRBV5-5; DNA: TGTGCCAGCAGCTGGGTGACGGGGGAGCAGTACTTC; CDR3: CASSWVTGEQYF
J: TRBJ2-7; D: TRBD2; size: -; V: TRBV18; DNA: TGTGCCAGCTCACCCGGGGGGGGCCCCTACGAGCAGTACTTC; CDR3: CASSPGGGPYEQYF
J: TRBJ2-1; D: -; size: -; V: TRBV11-1; DNA: TGTGCCAGCAGCCCAGGGGAGGGTAGGGGCTCCTACAATGAGCAGTTCTTC; CDR3: CASSPGEGRGSYNEQFF
J: TRBJ2-1; D: TRBD2; size: -; V: TRBV6-5; DNA: TGTGCCAGCAGTTCCCTAGCGGGGGGATACAATGAGCAGTTCTTC; CDR3: CASSSLAGGYNEQFF
J: TRBJ1-2; D: -; size: -; V: TRBV5-5; DNA: TGTGCCAGCAGCTTGGGGGGGCTACGCGCTAACTATGGCTACACCTTC; CDR3: CASSLGGLRANYGYTF
J: TRBJ2-6; D: TRBD1; size: -; V: TRBV14; DNA: TGTGCCAGCAGCCAGGACGACAGGGGCCTCCCATCTGGGGCCAACGTCCTGACTTTC; CDR3: CASSQDDRGLPSGANVLTF
J: TRBJ2-1; D: TRBD2; size: -; V: TRBV7-3; DNA: TGTGCCAGCAGCCGAGGACTAGCGGGGGGACAAAATGAGCAGTTCTTC; CDR3: CASSRGLAGGQNEQFF
J: TRBJ1-2; D: -; size: medium-sized; V: TRBV6-1; DNA: TGTGCCAGCGTGCCGCAGGTGAACTATGGCTACACCTTC; CDR3: CASVPQVNYGYTF
J: TRBJ2-7; D: -; size: -; V: TRBV5-4; DNA: TGTGCCAGCAGCTCCGCGACCAAAAGGACAGCCGACGAGCAGTACTTC; CDR3: CASSSATKRTADEQYF
J: TRBJ2-1; D: TRBD1; size: -; V: TRBV11-3; DNA: TGTGCCAGCAGCTTAGATGGGACAGGGATAGAGGATGAGCAGTTCTTC; CDR3: CASSLDGTGIEDEQFF
J: TRBJ1-1; D: -; size: -; V: TRBV6-5; DNA: TGTGCCAGCAGTTACCTGGGGGCCGCTGAAGCTTTCTTT; CDR3: CASSYLGAAEAFF
J: TRBJ1-5; D: TRBD1; size: -; V: TRBV19; DNA: TGTGCCAGTACGGACAGGTCGGGGTGGCCCCAGCATTTT; CDR3: CASTDRSGWPQHF
J: TRBJ2-7; D: -; size: -; V: TRBV30; DNA: TGTGCCTGTAGAAACTGGAGCTCCTACGAGCAGTACTTC; CDR3: CACRNWSSYEQYF
J: TRBJ2-5; D: -; size: -; V: TRBV7-3; DNA: TGTGCCAGCAGCCCCGGCCCTAGGATCCAAGAGACCCAGTACTTC; CDR3: CASSPGPRIQETQYF
J: TRBJ1-3; D: -; size: once; V: TRBV19; DNA: TGTGCCAGTAGTAGGGGCAGCTCTGGAAACACCATATATTTT; CDR3: CASSRGSSGNTIYF
J: TRBJ2-1; D: -; size: -; V: TRBV5-1; DNA: TGCGCCAGCAGCTTGGCTCCAGGGATCAGTTTGGGTGAGCAGTTCTTC; CDR3: CASSLAPGISLGEQFF
J: TRBJ2-3; D: -; size: -; V: TRBV4-3; DNA: TGCGCCAGCAGCTCATCGGGGGAAAGCGATACGCAGTATTTT; CDR3: CASSSSGESDTQYF
J: TRBJ1-5; D: TRBD1; size: -; V: TRBV6-5; DNA: TGTGCCAGCAGCCGGACAGGGAGGGACAATCAGCCCCAGCATTTT; CDR3: CASSRTGRDNQPQHF
J: TRBJ2-1; D: -; size: -; V: TRBV7-3; DNA: TGTGCCAGCAGCTTAGGGCTCCACAATGAGCAGTTCTTC; CDR3: CASSLGLHNEQFF
J: TRBJ1-3; D: -; size: -; V: TRBV6-1; DNA: TGTGCCAGCAGTGGATTAGCTGGAAACACCATATATTTT; CDR3: CASSGLAGNTIYF
J: TRBJ1-1; D: -; size: -; V: TRBV9; DNA: TGTGCCAGCAGCCCAACGTCGTTGAGGACTAAAGAAGCTTTCTTT; CDR3: CASSPTSLRTKEAFF
J: TRBJ2-1; D: TRBD1; size: -; V: TRBV5-1; DNA: TGCGCCAGCACTAAATCGACAGGGAACAATGAGCAGTTCTTC; CDR3: CASTKSTGNNEQFF
J: TRBJ2-1; D: TRBD1; size: -; V: TRBV28; DNA: TGTGCCAGCAGTCGACAGGGGGTCTCCTACAATGAGCAGTTCTTC; CDR3: CASSRQGVSYNEQFF
J: TRBJ1-5; D: -; size: few; V: TRBV18; DNA: TGTGCCAGCTCCGCCCTTGGGGGGAGCAATCAGCCCCAGCATTTT; CDR3: CASSALGGSNQPQHF
J: TRBJ2-7; D: -; size: few; V: TRBV2; DNA: TGTGCCAGCAGTGTTTCAGGGTTCAGTATCGAGCAGTACTTC; CDR3: CASSVSGFSIEQYF
J: TRBJ1-4; D: -; size: -; V: TRBV5-5; DNA: TGTGCCAGCAGCTTTAGGGTCCGGGGGGCGAGTGAAAAACTGTTTTTT; CDR3: CASSFRVRGASEKLFF
J: TRBJ1-5; D: -; size: -; V: TRBV2; DNA: TGTGCCAGCAGGGGGGGACTTACGAATCAGCCCCAGCATTTT; CDR3: CASRGGLTNQPQHF
J: TRBJ1-3; D: TRBD1; size: -; V: TRBV19; DNA: TGTGCCAGCTCCGGGGACAGCTACGGAAACACCATATATTTT; CDR3: CASSGDSYGNTIYF
J: TRBJ2-7; D: -; size: -; V: TRBV5-1; DNA: TGCGCCAGCGGCCGGGACAACTCCTACGAGCAGTACTTC; CDR3: CASGRDNSYEQYF
J: TRBJ1-1; D: TRBD1; size: few; V: TRBV6-5; DNA: TGTGCCAGCAGTTTACACAGGGGGCCCACTGAAGCTTTCTTT; CDR3: CASSLHRGPTEAFF
J: TRBJ2-3; D: -; size: -; V: TRBV7-9; DNA: TGTGCCAGCAGCTTCCCGGGTACAGATACGCAGTATTTT; CDR3: CASSFPGTDTQYF
J: TRBJ2-2; D: TRBD2; size: -; V: TRBV10-1; DNA: TGCGCCAGCAGTCCATTGGCGGGAGTCGGGGAGCTGTTTTTT; CDR3: CASSPLAGVGELFF